This TCR beta chain was sequenced for a study of blood T cell repertoires in COVID-19. Methods used by the authors: Amplification with reference gene primers provided the estimates of nucleated cell counts. The method was immunoSEQ multiplex PCR; TCRdb's version includes in-frame clones alone and lacks a portion of them. That table furnishes V, J and clone size, whereas the DNA furnished D and trimming. The sample holds some 110,000 clones, more than 75% seen once. Unmatched junction bases numbered 10, after V lost 7 bases and J lost 7 bases. CDR3 size: 13 residues. CDR1 is SQVTM and CDR2 is ANQGSEA in the germline V gene.

Sequencing used peripheral blood. The chain couples TRBV29-1 to TRBJ1-5; 7 bases agree with TRBD1. The clonotype comes from a man aged 40-49 years with acute or convalescent COVID-19. In DNA, the CDR3 is TGCAGCGCCAAAGAGGGGGCGGGGCAGCCCCAGCATTTT. It specifies CSAKEGAGQPQHF.